A single sample gave rise to the 10 T cell receptor beta chains below, sequenced in a study of T-cell reconstitution after alpha-beta-depleted transplantation in children. Construction of the TCRbeta library involved unique molecular identifiers. TCRdb recomputed calls from the PCR reads with MiXCR, one row per CDR3 protein. The repertoire holds 440,000 or so distinct CDR3 sequences, with 11% as singletons. The sequenced sample was PBMCs from the stem cell graft donor, obtained from the stem cell graft. These receptors came from a human donor who donated a stem cell graft to a child with acute myeloid leukemia.

This clonotype was recorded at least ten times. V gene TRBV20-1 combines with J gene TRBJ1-1, with D possibly TRBD1 on 6 matching bases. Trimming took 1 base from V and 7 from J, leaving 13 bases between them. Germline values: CDR1 DFQATT, CDR2 SNEGSKA (reference sequence). The CDR3 has 13 amino acids. The CDR3 sequence is CSARGRRDNEAFF. As DNA, the CDR3 is TGCAGTGCTAGAGGAAGGAGGGACAATGAAGCTTTCTTT.

This clonotype showed up many times. The chain is built from TRBV2 and TRBJ2-7; TRBD1 matches 11 bases. V lost 3 bases, J lost 3 bases, and 1 base stayed unmatched. The germline V gene has CDR1 SNHLY and CDR2 FYNNEI. The CDR3 extends over 14 amino acids. The CDR3 sequence is CASSEDRGRYEQYV. Written as DNA, the CDR3 is TGTGCCAGCAGTGAGGACAGGGGGCGCTACGAGCAGTACGTC.

This rearrangement joins TRBV29-1 to TRBJ1-1; the D gene is possibly TRBD1 (6 bases). V was pared by 4 bases and J by 10 bases, with 13 bases between. The CDR3 covers 11 residues. Per germline, CDR1 SQVTM and CDR2 ANQGSEA. CDR3 DNA sequence: TGCAGCGTTGTCGACCCAGGGGTAGCTTTCTTT. This sequence encodes CSVVDPGVAFF. The full variable domain, completed using reference TRBV29-1 and TRBJ1-1, is SAVISQKPSRDICQRGTSLTIQCQVDSQVTMMFWYRQQPGQSLTLIATANQGSEATYESGFVIDKFPISRPNLTFSTLTVSNMSPEDSSIYLCSVVDPGVAFFGQGTRLTVV.

This clonotype was counted between two and nine times. The chain carries TRBV18 and TRBJ1-5; D uncertain. Germline lookup yields CDR1 KGHSH and CDR2 LQKENI. V was cut by 2 bases and J by 3 bases, with 8 bases left in between. CDR3 size: 14 residues. The chain's CDR3 is CASSPKAANQPQHF. CDR3 nucleotides: TGTGCCAGCTCACCAAAGGCCGCCAATCAGCCCCAGCATTTT.

This chain links TRBV3-1 with TRBJ2-1; 12 positions agree with TRBD2. CDR3 length equals 15 residues. With 6 bases clipped from V and 5 bases from J, the junction kept 5 bases outside the gene matches. Germline V gene data show CDR1 as LGHDT and CDR2 as YNNKEL (reference sequence). The CDR3 DNA reads as TGTGCCAGCAGTATGACTAGCGGGGGCCACAATGAGCAGTTCTTC. It translates to CASSMTSGGHNEQFF.

This chain links TRBV3-1 with TRBJ1-6, with 9 nucleotides matching TRBD1. CDR3 size: 15 residues. Trimming took 8 bases from V and 6 from J; bases not matched to a gene: 8. CDR1 and CDR2 from the germline V gene are LGHDT and YNNKEL (reference sequence). CDR3 protein: CASSDRGTVNSPLHF. The CDR3 bases are TGTGCCAGCTCAGACAGGGGGACAGTTAATTCACCCCTCCACTTT. Full variable domain (remainder filled in from reference TRBV3-1 and TRBJ1-6): DTAVSQTPKYLVTQMGNDKSIKCEQNLGHDTMYWYKQDSKKFLKIMFSYNNKELIINETVPNRFSPKSPDKAHLNLHINSLELGDSAVYFCASSDRGTVNSPLHFGNGTRLTVT.

The chain employs TRBV29-1 and TRBJ2-3; either TRBD1 or TRBD2 may fit D (5 bases each). V was shortened by 6 bases and J by 1 base, with 14 bases between the two germline ends. The germline V gene has CDR1 SQVTM and CDR2 ANQGSEA. CDR3 length: 14 residues. CDR3 nucleotides: TGCAGCGTCGCTCAAGGGACGGGCACAGATACGCAGTATTTT. This encodes CSVAQGTGTDTQYF.

Many counts were recorded for this clonotype. The rearrangement joins TRBV2 to TRBJ2-7; D is ambiguous. Germline CDR1 and CDR2: SNHLY and FYNNEI. The CDR3 length is 14 residues. V lost 5 bases to trimming and J lost 2 bases, with 13 bases between them. The CDR3 is CASSSDLGTYEQYF. Here the CDR3 DNA reads TGTGCCAGCAGTTCTGATCTAGGTACCTACGAGCAGTACTTC.

The chain carries TRBV20-1 and TRBJ2-1; 10 positions match TRBD2. Germline-derived CDR1 and CDR2 are DFQATT and SNEGSKA (reference sequence). This CDR3 contains 16 residues. V shed 0 bases and J 9 bases; nucleotides not matched to a gene: 11. In DNA form, the CDR3 reads TGCAGTGCTAGAGATTTGGCTAGCGGGAGAGAAGGTGAGCAGTTCTTC. Translation: CSARDLASGREGEQFF.

This clonotype was counted between two and nine times. This chain uses TRBV18 with TRBJ1-4; 8 bases are a match to TRBD1. The germline V gene encodes CDR1 KGHSH and CDR2 LQKENI. The V segment lost 2 bases and the J segment 7 bases; nucleotides outside the gene matches: 6. The CDR3 covers 15 residues. The DNA of the CDR3 is TGTGCCAGCTCACCAGGCAGGGGGCGCTTTGAAAAACTGTTTTTT. It translates to CASSPGRGRFEKLFF.